This T cell receptor (beta chain) appears in the sequencing data of a study of cytomegalovirus exposure and HLA in healthy donors. Study-wide findings and caveats: Most TCR sequences were uncommon, yet certain public TCRs appeared in many donors. Overall, about 160 TCR beta chains were annotated as cytomegalovirus-associated. TCR beta sequences reportedly predicted most subjects' HLA-A and HLA-B alleles accurately. A later analysis showed HLA-associated TCR beta chains outstripping equally common others in clonal expansion.

This clone occurred a few times. As yet, its antigen is unknown. The PCR had 60 Vbeta and 13 Jbeta primers. Clones were sequenced by immunoSEQ multiplex PCR, and TCRdb holds only the in-frame ones, with some missing. This sample has over 75,000 clones, with around a tenth found just once. CDR1 is SGDLS, CDR2 YYNGEE, per germline. The CDR3 contains 20 residues. Trimming cost V 3 bases and J 0 bases, with 22 bases left between them. The receptor's source is a man aged 50 to 59 in good health and CMV-seropositive. This chain links TRBV9 with TRBJ2-6; D unresolved. Source material: PBMCs. CDR3 DNA sequence: TGTGCCAGCAGCGAGACGCCTATGGGCACATACTCCTCTGGGGCCAACGTCCTGACTTTC. Translation: CASSETPMGTYSSGANVLTF.